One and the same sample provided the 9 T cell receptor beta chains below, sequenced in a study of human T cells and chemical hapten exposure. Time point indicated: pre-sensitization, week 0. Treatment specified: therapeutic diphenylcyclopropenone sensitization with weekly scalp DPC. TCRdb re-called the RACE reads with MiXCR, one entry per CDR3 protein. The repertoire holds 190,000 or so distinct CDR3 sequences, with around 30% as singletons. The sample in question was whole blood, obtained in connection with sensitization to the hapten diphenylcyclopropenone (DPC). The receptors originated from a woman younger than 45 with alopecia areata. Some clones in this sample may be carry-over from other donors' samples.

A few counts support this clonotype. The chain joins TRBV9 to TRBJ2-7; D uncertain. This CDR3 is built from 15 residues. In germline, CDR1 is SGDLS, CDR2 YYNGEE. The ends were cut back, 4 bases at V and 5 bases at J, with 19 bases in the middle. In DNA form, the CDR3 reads TGTGCCAGCAGCCCCTCCGGGCTTAGCAGCCACGAGCAGTACTTC. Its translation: CASSPSGLSSHEQYF.

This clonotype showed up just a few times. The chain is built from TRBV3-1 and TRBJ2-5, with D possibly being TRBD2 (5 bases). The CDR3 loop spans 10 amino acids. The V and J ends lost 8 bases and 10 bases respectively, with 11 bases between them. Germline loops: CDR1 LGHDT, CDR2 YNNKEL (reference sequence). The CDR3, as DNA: TGTGCCAGCGGGATTGGGAGCCAGTACTTC. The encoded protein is CASGIGSQYF.

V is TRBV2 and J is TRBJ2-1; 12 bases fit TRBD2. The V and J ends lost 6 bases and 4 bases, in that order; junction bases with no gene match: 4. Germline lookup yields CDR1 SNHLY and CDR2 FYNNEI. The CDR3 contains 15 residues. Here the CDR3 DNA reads TGTGCCAGCAGGGAGACTAGCGGGGGTTACAATGAGCAGTTCTTC. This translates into CASRETSGGYNEQFF.

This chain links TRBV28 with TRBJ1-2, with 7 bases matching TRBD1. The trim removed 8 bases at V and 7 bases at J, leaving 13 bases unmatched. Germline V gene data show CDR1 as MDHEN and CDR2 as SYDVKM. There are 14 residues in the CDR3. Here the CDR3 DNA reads TGTGCCAGCCACAATTCCGGGACAGTACGTGGCTACACCTTC. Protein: CASHNSGTVRGYTF.

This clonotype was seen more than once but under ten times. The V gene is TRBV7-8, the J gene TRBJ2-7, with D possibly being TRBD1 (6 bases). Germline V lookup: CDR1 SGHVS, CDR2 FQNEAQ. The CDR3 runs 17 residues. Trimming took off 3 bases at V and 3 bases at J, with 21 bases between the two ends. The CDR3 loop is CASSFVPGHQGNYEQYF. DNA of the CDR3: TGTGCCAGCAGCTTTGTACCGGGACACCAGGGGAACTACGAGCAGTACTTC. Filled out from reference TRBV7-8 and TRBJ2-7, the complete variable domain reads GAGVSQSPRYKVAKRGQDVALRCDPISGHVSLFWYQQALGQGPEFLTYFQNEAQLDKSGLPSDRFFAERPEGSVSTLKIQRTQQEDSAVYLCASSFVPGHQGNYEQYFGPGTRLTVT.

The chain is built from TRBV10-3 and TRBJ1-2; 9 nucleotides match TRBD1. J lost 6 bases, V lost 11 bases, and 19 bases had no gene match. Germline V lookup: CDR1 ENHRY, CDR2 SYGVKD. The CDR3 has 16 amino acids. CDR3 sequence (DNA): TGTGCCGTTAGACCGGGACAGGGTCAATCCCCTCATGGCTACACCTTC. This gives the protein CAVRPGQGQSPHGYTF.

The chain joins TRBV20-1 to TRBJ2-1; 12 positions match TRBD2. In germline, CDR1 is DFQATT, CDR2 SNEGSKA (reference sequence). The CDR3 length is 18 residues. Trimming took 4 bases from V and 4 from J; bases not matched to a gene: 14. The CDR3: CSATQAPSSGRGYNEQFF. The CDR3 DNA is TGCAGTGCTACCCAAGCCCCTTCTAGCGGGAGGGGGTACAATGAGCAGTTCTTC.

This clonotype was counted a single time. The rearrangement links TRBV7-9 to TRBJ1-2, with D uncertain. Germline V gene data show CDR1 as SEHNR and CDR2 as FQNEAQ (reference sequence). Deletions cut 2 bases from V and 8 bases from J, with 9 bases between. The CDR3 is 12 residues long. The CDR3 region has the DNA TGTGCCAGCAGCTTACCGGGTCAGGGCTACACCTTC. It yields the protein CASSLPGQGYTF.

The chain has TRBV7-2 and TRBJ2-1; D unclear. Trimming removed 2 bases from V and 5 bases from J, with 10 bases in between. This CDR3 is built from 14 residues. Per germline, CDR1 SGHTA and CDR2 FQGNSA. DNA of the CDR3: TGTGCCAGCAGCTTAAGCACGGTCGACAATGAGCAGTTCTTC. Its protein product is CASSLSTVDNEQFF.